The T cell receptor beta chain under discussion was sequenced for a study of identical twins (TCRdb year 2016). For the wider study: To test whether fetal clonotypes persist, the study used deep sequencing on TCR alpha and beta repertoires from monozygotic twins, unrelated adults of various ages, and cord blood. To rule out contamination, the twin experiments were replicated at different times with different library preparation protocols. Results the study describes overall, beyond this receptor: Because the same donors could not be followed over many years, the conclusions depended on cross-sectional statistical analysis. Invariant T cells such as MAIT and iNKT could partly confound zero-insertion analyses, though diverse VJ usage argued against this for most clonotypes. Recombination models systematically underestimated out-of-frame TCR alpha sharing in monozygotic twins but agreed with sharing between unrelated individuals. Abundant cord blood beta clonotypes had fewer insertions, young adult naive repertoires showed a similar but weaker trend, and memory repertoires showed no such trend. A weaker excess of twin sharing was found in beta out-of-frame sequences because the signal-to-noise ratio was lowered by fewer shared sequences. Compared with coincidental sharing between unrelated individuals, an excess of low generation-probability sequences was observed among out-of-frame TCR alpha sequences shared between twins.

Per the germline V gene (reference sequence), DFQATT is the CDR1 and SNEGSKA is the CDR2. V sheds 4 bases and J sheds 3 bases, leaving 12 bases between their ends. CDR3 length: 13 amino acids, cysteine to phenylalanine. Only the CDR3 part of the read is kept: 39 bases, read in frame from the first base. Every donor in the study was a healthy Caucasian. The protocol used for the library was 5' RACE. The reads were generated on an Illumina HiSeq 2000. A universal primer binding site was introduced by template switching, and a unique molecular identifier was present in the final cDNA, enabling accurate counting of TCR cDNA molecules. Specific primers in the conserved constant-segment region were used to synthesize first-strand cDNA for TCR alpha and beta chains. To control for contamination, each cDNA library was double barcoded with a SMART-Mk sample barcode plus Illumina barcodes. Two successive PCR steps introduced TruSeq adapter sequences along with Illumina sample barcodes. The TCR alpha and beta cDNA libraries were sequenced on the Illumina HiSeq platform using custom primers. Processing in the source paper ran as follows. Raw reads were processed with MiGEC to extract unique molecular identifiers, and MiXCR was used to determine CDR3 positions. For each individual, recombination models were inferred using an EM algorithm with the repgenHMM and IGoR tools. Shared clonotypes were analyzed with the tcR package in R, and sharing was normalized by the product of cloneset sizes. To study raw recombination free of thymic and clonal selection effects, out-of-frame nonproductive sequences were analyzed. TCRdb handled the public reads itself, with Q25 trimming in fastp and clone calling in MiXCR, and kept productive beta chains. CDR3 protein sequences are deduplicated, and each keeps its most common genes and DNA. The V and J calls and clone size are TCRdb's, not the authors'. The table for this sample lists 1,800,000 or so distinct CDR3 sequences; less than 35% of them were counted only once. The ten largest clones add up to over 0.25% of the sample.

On this clonotype itself: Its recognized antigen is unknown. Base qualities are missing; no much larger clone stands one base away.

Sequencing was performed on cord blood. The sequence links TRBV20-1 to TRBJ2-5; a confident D gene designation cannot be given. The sequence came from a newborn girl in good health. At the DNA level, the sequence is TGCAGTGCTACCGTTTACCCTAAAGAGACCCAGTACTTC. Translated, this gives CSATVYPKETQYF.